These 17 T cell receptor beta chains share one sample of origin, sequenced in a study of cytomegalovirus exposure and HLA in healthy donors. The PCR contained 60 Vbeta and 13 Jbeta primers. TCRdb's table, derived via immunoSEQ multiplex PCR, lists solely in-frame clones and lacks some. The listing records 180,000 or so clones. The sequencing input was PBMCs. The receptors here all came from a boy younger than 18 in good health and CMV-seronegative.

CDR3 amino acids: CASSLVRGSYEQYF. In nucleotides, the CDR3 is TGTGCCAGCAGCTTAGTAAGGGGCTCCTACGAGCAGTACTTC. J is TRBJ2-7 and V is TRBV7-9, with a possible D match to TRBD1 (5 bases). V gave up 1 base and J gave up 0 bases, with 7 bases separating them. The CDR3 consists of 14 residues. Germline CDR1 and CDR2: SEHNR and FQNEAQ (reference sequence).

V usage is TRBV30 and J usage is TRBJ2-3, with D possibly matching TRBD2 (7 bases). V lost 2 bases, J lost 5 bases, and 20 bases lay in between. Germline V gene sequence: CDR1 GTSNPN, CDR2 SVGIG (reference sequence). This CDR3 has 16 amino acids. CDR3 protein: CAWSLLRAGAQDTQYF. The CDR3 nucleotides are TGTGCCTGGAGTTTGCTGAGGGCGGGGGCACAAGATACGCAGTATTTT.

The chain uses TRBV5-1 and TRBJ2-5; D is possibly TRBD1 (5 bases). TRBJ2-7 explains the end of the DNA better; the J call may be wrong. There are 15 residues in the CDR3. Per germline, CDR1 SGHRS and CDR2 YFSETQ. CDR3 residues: CASSPTVQVINEQYF. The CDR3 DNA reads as TGCGCCAGCAGCCCTACCGTACAGGTTATTAACGAGCAGTACTTC.

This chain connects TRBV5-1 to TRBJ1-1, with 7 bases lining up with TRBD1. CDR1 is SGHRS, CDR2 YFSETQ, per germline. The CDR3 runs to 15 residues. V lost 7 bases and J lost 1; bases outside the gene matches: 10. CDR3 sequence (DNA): TGCGCCAGCCGCCCGACAGGGTCGGCGAACACTGAAGCTTTCTTT. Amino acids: CASRPTGSANTEAFF.

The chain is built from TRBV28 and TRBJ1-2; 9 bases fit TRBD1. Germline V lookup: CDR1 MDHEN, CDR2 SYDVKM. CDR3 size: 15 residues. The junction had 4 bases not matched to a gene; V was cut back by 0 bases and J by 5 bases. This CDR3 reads CASSLWDRGLYGYTF. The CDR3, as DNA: TGTGCCAGCAGTTTATGGGACAGGGGACTTTATGGCTACACCTTC.

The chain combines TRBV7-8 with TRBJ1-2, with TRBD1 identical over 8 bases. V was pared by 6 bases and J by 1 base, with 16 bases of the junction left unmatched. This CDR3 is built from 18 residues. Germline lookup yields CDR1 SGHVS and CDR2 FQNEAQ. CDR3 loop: CASSPRVRDRRLNYGYTF. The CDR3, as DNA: TGTGCCAGCAGTCCTAGGGTTAGGGACAGGCGACTTAACTATGGCTACACCTTC.

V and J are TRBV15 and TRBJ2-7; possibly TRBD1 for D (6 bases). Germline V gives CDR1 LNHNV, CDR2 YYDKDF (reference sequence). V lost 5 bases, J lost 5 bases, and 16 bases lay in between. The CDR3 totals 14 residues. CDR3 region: CATSLDGNRDEQYF. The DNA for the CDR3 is TGTGCCACCAGCTTAGACGGCAACAGGGACGAGCAGTACTTC.

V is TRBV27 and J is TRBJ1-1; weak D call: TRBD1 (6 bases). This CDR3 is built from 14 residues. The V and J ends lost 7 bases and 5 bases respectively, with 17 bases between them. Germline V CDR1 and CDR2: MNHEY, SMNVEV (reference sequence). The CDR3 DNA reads TGTGCCAGCACCACCGGGGGGGCCGTTACTGAAGCTTTCTTT. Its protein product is CASTTGGAVTEAFF.

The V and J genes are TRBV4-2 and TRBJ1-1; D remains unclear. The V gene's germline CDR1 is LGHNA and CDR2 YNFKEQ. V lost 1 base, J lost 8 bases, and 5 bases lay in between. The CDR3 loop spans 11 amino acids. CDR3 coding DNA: TGTGCCAGCAGCCAAGGGAGGGAAGCTTTCTTT. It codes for CASSQGREAFF.

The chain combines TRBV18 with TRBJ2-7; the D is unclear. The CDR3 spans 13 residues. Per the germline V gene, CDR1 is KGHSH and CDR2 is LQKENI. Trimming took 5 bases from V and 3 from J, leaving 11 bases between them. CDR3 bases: TGTGCCAGCTCATCCGGGTCCTACTACGAGCAGTACTTC. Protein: CASSSGSYYEQYF.

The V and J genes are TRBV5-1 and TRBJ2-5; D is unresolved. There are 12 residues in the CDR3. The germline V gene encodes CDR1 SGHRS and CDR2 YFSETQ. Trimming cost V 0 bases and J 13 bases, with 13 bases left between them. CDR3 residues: CASSLESGDWYF. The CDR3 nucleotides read TGCGCCAGCAGCTTGGAATCGGGTGATTGGTACTTC.

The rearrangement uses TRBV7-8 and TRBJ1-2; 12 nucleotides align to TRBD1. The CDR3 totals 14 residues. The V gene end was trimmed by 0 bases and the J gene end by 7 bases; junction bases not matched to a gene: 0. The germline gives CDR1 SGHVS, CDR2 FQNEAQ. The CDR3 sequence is CASSLAGQGAGYTF. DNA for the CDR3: TGTGCCAGCAGCTTAGCGGGACAGGGGGCTGGCTACACCTTC.

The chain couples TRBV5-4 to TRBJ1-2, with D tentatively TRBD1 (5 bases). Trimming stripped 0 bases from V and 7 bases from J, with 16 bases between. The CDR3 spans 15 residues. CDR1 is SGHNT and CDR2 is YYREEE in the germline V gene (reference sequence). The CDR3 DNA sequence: TGTGCCAGCAGCTTGGCCAGCCAGGGTCTCTCTGGCTACACCTTC. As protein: CASSLASQGLSGYTF.

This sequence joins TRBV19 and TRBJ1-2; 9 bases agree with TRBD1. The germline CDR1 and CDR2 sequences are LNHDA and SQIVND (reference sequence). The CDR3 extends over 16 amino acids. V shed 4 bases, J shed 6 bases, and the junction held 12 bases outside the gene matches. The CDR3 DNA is TGTGCCAGTAGTAGTTTTTCTCGGGACAGGGTGGATGGCTACACCTTC. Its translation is CASSSFSRDRVDGYTF.

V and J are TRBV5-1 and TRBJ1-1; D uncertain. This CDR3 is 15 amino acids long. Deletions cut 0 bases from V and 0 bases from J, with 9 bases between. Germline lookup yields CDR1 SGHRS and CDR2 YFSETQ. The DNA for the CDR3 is TGCGCCAGCAGCTTGGATCCAGATATGAACACTGAAGCTTTCTTT. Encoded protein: CASSLDPDMNTEAFF. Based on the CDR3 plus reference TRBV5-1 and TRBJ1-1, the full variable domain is KAGVTQTPRYLIKTRGQQVTLSCSPISGHRSVSWYQQTPGQGLQFLFEYFSETQRNKGNFPGRFSGRQFSNSRSEMNVSTLELGDSALYLCASSLDPDMNTEAFFGQGTRLTVV.

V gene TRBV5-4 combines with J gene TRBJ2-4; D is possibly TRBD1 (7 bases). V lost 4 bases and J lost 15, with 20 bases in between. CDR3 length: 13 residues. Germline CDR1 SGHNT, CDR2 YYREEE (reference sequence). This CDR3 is CASSQGGTAMGYF. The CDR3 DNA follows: TGTGCCAGCAGCCAGGGCGGGACAGCCATGGGGTACTTC. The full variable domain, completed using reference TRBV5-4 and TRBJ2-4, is ETGVTQSPTHLIKTRGQQVTLRCSSQSGHNTVSWYQQALGQGPQFIFQYYREEENGRGNFPPRFSGLQFPNYSSELNVNALELDDSALYLCASSQGGTAMGYFGAGTRLSVL.

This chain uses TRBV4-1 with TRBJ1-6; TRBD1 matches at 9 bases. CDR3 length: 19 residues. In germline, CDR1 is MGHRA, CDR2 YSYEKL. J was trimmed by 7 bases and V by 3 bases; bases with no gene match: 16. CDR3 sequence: CASSHNLRRDREGNSPLHF. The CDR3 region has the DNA TGCGCCAGCAGCCACAACTTGCGCCGGGACAGGGAGGGGAATTCACCCCTCCACTTT.